This TCR beta chain was recorded in a study of blood T cell repertoires in COVID-19. This clone was counted a few times. Libraries were prepared by immunoSEQ multiplex PCR; TCRdb keeps only in-frame clonotypes and omits some of them. The table has under 400,000 clones, around 89% seen once; the top ten hold under 2%. V lost 5 bases and J 2 bases, leaving 10 bases between the germline ends. CDR1 and CDR2 from the germline V gene are GTSNPN and SVGIG (reference sequence). The CDR3 contains 12 residues. This chain joins TRBV30 and TRBJ2-7, with a possible D match to TRBD2 (6 bases). The sequenced sample consisted of peripheral blood. This clonotype was obtained from a woman under 40 with COVID-19, enrolled during active disease. CDR3 loop: CAWRGSAYEQYF. CDR3 sequence (DNA): TGTGCCTGGCGGGGGTCGGCCTACGAGCAGTACTTC.